The 12 T cell receptor beta chains given below trace back to one sample, sequenced in a study of blood T cell repertoires in COVID-19. The assay was immunoSEQ multiplex PCR, and TCRdb's table has in-frame clones only and misses some. The repertoire includes roughly 500,000 clones, around 87% of them detected once, and about 1.7% sits in the top ten. Sequences were obtained from PBMCs or T cells enriched from blood (not recorded which). The receptor source for this set is a woman in her thirties or forties who had recovered from COVID-19.

The chain employs TRBV6-2 or TRBV6-3 and TRBJ2-7, with 9 positions matching TRBD2. V lost 2 bases to trimming and J lost 2 bases; unmatched junction nucleotides: 7. The CDR3 is made up of 16 amino acids. Looked up from germline, CDR1 is MNHEY and CDR2 is SVGEGT. CDR3 in amino acids: CASSYVSSGRTYEQYF. The DNA of the CDR3 is TGTGCCAGCAGTTACGTGTCAAGCGGGAGGACCTACGAGCAGTACTTC.

In DNA form, the CDR3 reads TGTGCCAGCAGCCGGGACAGGGCGTATGGCTACACCTTC. Its translation is CASSRDRAYGYTF. The chain recombines TRBV6-5 with TRBJ1-2; 9 positions agree with TRBD1. Germline CDR1 and CDR2: MNHEY and SVGAGI. The CDR3 is 13 amino acids. With 6 bases clipped from V and 5 bases from J, the junction kept 4 bases outside the gene matches.

The V call is TRBV18, the J call TRBJ1-1, with D unresolved. This CDR3 contains 11 residues. CDR1 and CDR2 from the germline V gene are KGHSH and LQKENI. Deletions cut 4 bases from V and 3 bases from J, with 3 bases between. CDR3 bases: TGTGCCAGCTCACGCGACACTGAAGCTTTCTTT. Its translation: CASSRDTEAFF.

The V and J genes are TRBV11-3 and TRBJ1-1, with 10 bases fitting TRBD1. This CDR3 has 16 amino acids. CDR1 is SGHNT, CDR2 YENEEA, per germline. Trimming at V came to 5 bases and at J to 10 bases, leaving 16 bases not matched to a gene. The CDR3 here is CASSLRDRGPSRRAFF. DNA of the CDR3: TGTGCCAGCAGCCTCCGGGACAGGGGCCCCTCCCGACGAGCTTTCTTT.

As regards this clone: Different DNA sequences within this sample yield the same CDR3. The chain is built from TRBV7-2 and TRBJ1-5, with D hard to call. Germline V CDR1 and CDR2: SGHTA, FQGNSA. Between the trimmed V and J ends, which lost 2 bases and 4 bases, there was a span of 6 bases. The CDR3 covers 13 residues. The CDR3, as DNA: TGTGCCAGCAGCTTAAGAGGGAATCAGCCCCAGCATTTT. Translation: CASSLRGNQPQHF.

V usage is TRBV13 and J usage is TRBJ1-5; D gene unclear. The CDR3 runs 18 residues. CDR1 and CDR2 from the germline V gene are PRHDT and FYEKMQ (reference sequence). V lost 0 bases and J 1 base, leaving 16 bases between the germline ends. This CDR3 reads CASSLGRGGGRSNQPQHF. CDR3 DNA: TGTGCCAGCAGCTTAGGCCGGGGTGGAGGGAGGAGCAATCAGCCCCAGCATTTT.

This clone was counted only a few times. The chain recombines TRBV10-3 with TRBJ2-7; 13 positions agree with TRBD2. Germline V lookup: CDR1 ENHRY, CDR2 SYGVKD. The CDR3 extends over 17 amino acids. V lost 2 bases and J lost 1; bases outside the gene matches: 5. The CDR3 DNA reads TGTGCCATCAGTGAGGGACTAGCGGGAGTCGGGTCCTACGAGCAGTACTTC. Translation gives CAISEGLAGVGSYEQYF.

The chain joins TRBV7-9 to TRBJ2-7; no reliable D call. Per the germline V gene, CDR1 is SEHNR and CDR2 is FQNEAQ (reference sequence). V dropped 5 bases and J dropped 2 bases, with 4 bases sitting between them. This CDR3 region has 11 residues. The CDR3 loop is CASSTTYEQYF. CDR3 DNA sequence: TGTGCCAGCAGCACAACCTACGAGCAGTACTTC.

The chain links TRBV19 to TRBJ1-5; TRBD1 agrees at 7 bases. With V trimmed by 4 bases and J by 2 bases, 8 bases remained unmatched. Germline V lookup: CDR1 LNHDA, CDR2 SQIVND (reference sequence). This CDR3 has 16 amino acids. The CDR3 reads CASSTDRVRRNQPQHF. The CDR3 DNA sequence: TGTGCCAGTAGTACAGACAGGGTTCGACGCAATCAGCCCCAGCATTTT.

The J gene is TRBJ2-7, the V gene TRBV7-9, with 12 bases identical to TRBD2. The CDR3 is 15 residues long. Germline V gives CDR1 SEHNR, CDR2 FQNEAQ (reference sequence). With V trimmed by 1 base and J by 7 bases, 5 bases remained unmatched. The CDR3 bases are TGTGCCAGCAGCTTAGGGGGACTAGCGGGTTGGGAGCAGTACTTC. Its protein is CASSLGGLAGWEQYF.

This clone showed up just once. The genes are TRBV5-6 and TRBJ1-1; D might be TRBD1 (6 bases). The CDR3 has 15 residues. V dropped 4 bases and J dropped 3 bases, with 16 bases sitting between them. Germline V gives CDR1 SGHDT, CDR2 YYEEEE. This CDR3 is CASSQSGGLDTEAFF. CDR3 DNA sequence: TGTGCCAGCAGCCAAAGCGGGGGGCTGGACACTGAAGCTTTCTTT. Using reference TRBV5-6 and TRBJ1-1 for the parts outside the CDR3, the full variable domain is DAGVTQSPTHLIKTRGQQVTLRCSPKSGHDTVSWYQQALGQGPQFIFQYYEEEERQRGNFPDRFSGHQFPNYSSELNVNALLLGDSALYLCASSQSGGLDTEAFFGQGTRLTVV.

The chain links TRBV7-2 to TRBJ1-1; the match to TRBD1 covers 8 bases. With V trimmed by 4 bases and J by 4 bases, 8 bases remained unmatched. The CDR3 sequence is 15 residues long. Germline CDR1 SGHTA, CDR2 FQGNSA. CDR3 in amino acids: CASSSQGASGTEAFF. CDR3 DNA: TGTGCCAGCAGCTCGCAGGGGGCAAGCGGCACTGAAGCTTTCTTT.